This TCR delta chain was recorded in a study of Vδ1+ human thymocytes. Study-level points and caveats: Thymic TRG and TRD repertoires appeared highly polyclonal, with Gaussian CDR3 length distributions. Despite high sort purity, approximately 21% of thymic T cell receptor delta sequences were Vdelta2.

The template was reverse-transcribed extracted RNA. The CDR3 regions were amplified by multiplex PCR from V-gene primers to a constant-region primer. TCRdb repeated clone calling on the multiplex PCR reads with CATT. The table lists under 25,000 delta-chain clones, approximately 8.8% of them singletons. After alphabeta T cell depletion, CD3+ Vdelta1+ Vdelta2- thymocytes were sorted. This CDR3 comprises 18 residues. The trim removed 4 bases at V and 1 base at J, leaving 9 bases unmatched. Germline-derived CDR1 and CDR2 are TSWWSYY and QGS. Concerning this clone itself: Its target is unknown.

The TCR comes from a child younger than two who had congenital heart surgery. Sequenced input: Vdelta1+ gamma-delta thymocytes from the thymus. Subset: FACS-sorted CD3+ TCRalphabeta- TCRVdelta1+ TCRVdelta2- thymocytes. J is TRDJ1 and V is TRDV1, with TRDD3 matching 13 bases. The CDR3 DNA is TGTGCTCTTGGGGCCGACTGGGGGATACGTGTAGGCACCGATAAACTCATCTTT. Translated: CALGADWGIRVGTDKLIF.